The T cell receptor beta chain under discussion was sequenced for a study of T cell responses to AZD1222 COVID-19 vaccine (dated by TCRdb to the early 2020s). Regarding the research as a whole: AZD1222 recipients whose second dose came at about 4 weeks and those whose second dose came at about 12 weeks were combined into one group, since spike-specific TCR depth and breadth did not differ between the two schedules. TCR sequencing was performed for some 250 trial participants, of whom 200 to 210 were given two doses of AZD1222 and 26 were given two doses of MenACWY control vaccine. Trial participants were enrolled into age subgroups of 18-55, 56-69 and 70-plus years, which contained around 150, 29 and 61 TCR-sequenced participants, respectively.

The meaning of the sample's time point label: baseline before first vaccination. Samples from vaccinated people were obtained from the UK trials COV001 and COV002, which included a single-blind randomized controlled phase 2/3 trial of AZD1222 (ChAdOx1 nCoV-19) in healthy adults. Trial participant PBMC samples were collected at day 0 and day 28 after the second dose for TCRbeta chain sequencing. Based on the germline V gene (reference sequence), the CDR1 and CDR2 sequences are LNHDA and SQIVND. The CDR3 starts with the cysteine, ends with the phenylalanine, and has 15 residues. Only the CDR3 DNA is retained, 45 bases long and in frame from the first base. Between the V and J ends, shortened by 2 bases and 0 bases respectively, the junction contains 8 bases. What the work shows at the level of the full study, not this receptor alone: Participants were mostly white British and included more females than males, and it was suggested by the authors that clonal diversity may have been underestimated. Conclusions about previously exposed vaccinees were limited because only six AZD1222 recipients were SARS-CoV-2 seropositive at baseline. After two AZD1222 doses, spike-specific TCR breadth and depth were significantly higher than at day 0 and than in MenACWY recipients. Reportedly, almost half of the unique spike-specific TCRs recognized epitopes lying outside the regions that are mutated in the B.1.351 and B.1.1.7 variants. In the small 56-69-year group, the increase in depth fell short of significance, most likely because of low power. Because no day 14 peak-response samples were available, the repertoires could be characterized only after the peak T cell response. The whole spike protein was spanned by vaccine-associated CD4 TCRs, and dominant responses were seen in regions 160-218 and 743-854.

The CDR3 regions of human TCRbeta chains were subjected to immunosequencing. The authors processed their data as follows. TCRs in the repertoires were compared against a reference library of SARS-CoV-2-specific TCRs that had been generated with the MIRA antigen-specificity platform. Breadth meant the fraction of unique TCRs that were SARS-CoV-2-associated, whereas depth meant the fraction of total T cells that were SARS-CoV-2-associated. Using the MIRA data, every spike-specific TCR was mapped to the spike region that the TCR reacted to and assigned to either a CD4 or a CD8 class. Log10-transformed breadth and depth values were compared by one-way ANOVA with Sidak's multiple comparisons tests. In its TCRdb copy, this immuneACCESS table keeps in-frame sequences only and misses some clones. Where compared with another copy, unresolved V genes explain less than half of these, and the others have no known cause. V and J calls and clone size follow that table, whereas D and trimming were derived from the DNA. Within this sample are some 130,000 clones, with 89% of them counted one time only. The ten largest account for about 6% of the sample.

This clone was counted once. Its antigen remains undetermined. Base quality data are lacking; no much larger clone is found one base away. Sequencing was performed on peripheral blood, taken on day 0 of AZD1222 vaccination. This chain joins TRBV19 to TRBJ1-5; no D gene can be assigned with confidence. The clonotype originates from an adult in good health. The CDR3 amino acid sequence is: CASSIFRYSNQPQHF. The bases read TGTGCCAGTAGTATATTTAGGTATAGCAATCAGCCCCAGCATTTT.